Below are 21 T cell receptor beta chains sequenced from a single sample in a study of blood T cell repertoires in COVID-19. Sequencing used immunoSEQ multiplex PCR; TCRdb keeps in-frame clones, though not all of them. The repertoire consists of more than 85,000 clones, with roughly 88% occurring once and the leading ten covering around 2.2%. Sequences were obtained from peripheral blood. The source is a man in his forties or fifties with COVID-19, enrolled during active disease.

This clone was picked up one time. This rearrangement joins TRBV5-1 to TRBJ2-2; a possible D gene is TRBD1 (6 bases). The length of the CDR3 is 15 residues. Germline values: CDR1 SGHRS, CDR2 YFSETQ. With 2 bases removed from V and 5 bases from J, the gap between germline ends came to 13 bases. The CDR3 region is CASSFPAGETGELFF. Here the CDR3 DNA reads TGCGCCAGCAGCTTCCCGGCAGGGGAAACCGGGGAGCTGTTTTTT.

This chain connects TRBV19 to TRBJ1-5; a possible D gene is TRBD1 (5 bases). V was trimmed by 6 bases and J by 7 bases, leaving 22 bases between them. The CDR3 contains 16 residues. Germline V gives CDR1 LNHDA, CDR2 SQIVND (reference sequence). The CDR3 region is CASRGLEWWREQPQHF. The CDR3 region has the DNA TGTGCCAGTAGGGGGCTGGAGTGGTGGCGAGAGCAGCCCCAGCATTTT.

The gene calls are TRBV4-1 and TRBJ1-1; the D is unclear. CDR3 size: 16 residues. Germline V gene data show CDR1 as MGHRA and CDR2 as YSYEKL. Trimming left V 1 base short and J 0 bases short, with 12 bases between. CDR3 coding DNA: TGCGCCAGCAGCCAAGCTAGGAGCGGCATGAACACTGAAGCTTTCTTT. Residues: CASSQARSGMNTEAFF.

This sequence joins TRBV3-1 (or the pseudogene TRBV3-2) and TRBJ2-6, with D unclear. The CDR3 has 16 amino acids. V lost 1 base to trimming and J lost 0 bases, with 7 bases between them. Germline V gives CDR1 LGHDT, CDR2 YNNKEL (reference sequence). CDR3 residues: CASSQVLISGANVLTF. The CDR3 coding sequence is TGTGCCAGCAGCCAAGTTCTTATCTCTGGGGCCAACGTCCTGACTTTC.

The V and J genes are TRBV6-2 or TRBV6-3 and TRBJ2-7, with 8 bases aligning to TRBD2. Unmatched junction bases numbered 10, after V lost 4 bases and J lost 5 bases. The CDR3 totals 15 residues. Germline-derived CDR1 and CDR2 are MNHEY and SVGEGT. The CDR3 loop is CASSSDLGLVHEQYF. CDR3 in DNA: TGTGCCAGCAGTTCCGATTTGGGACTAGTCCACGAGCAGTACTTC.

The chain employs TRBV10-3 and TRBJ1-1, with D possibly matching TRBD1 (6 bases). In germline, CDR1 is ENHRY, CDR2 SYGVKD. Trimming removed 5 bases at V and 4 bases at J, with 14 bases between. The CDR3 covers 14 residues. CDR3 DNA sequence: TGTGCCATCAGTTCTGGGGGCGAGGGCACTGAAGCTTTCTTT. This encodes CAISSGGEGTEAFF.

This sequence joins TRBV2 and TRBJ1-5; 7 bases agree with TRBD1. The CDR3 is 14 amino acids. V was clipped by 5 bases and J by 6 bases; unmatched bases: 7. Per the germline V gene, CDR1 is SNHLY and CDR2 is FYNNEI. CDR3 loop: CASSTDRVGQPQHF. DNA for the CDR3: TGTGCCAGCAGTACCGACAGGGTTGGTCAGCCCCAGCATTTT.

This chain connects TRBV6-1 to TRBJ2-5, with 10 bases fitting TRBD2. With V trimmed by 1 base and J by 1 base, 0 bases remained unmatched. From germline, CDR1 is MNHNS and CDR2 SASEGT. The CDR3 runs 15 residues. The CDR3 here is CASSEVAGGQETQYF. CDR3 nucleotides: TGTGCCAGCAGTGAAGTAGCGGGGGGCCAAGAGACCCAGTACTTC.

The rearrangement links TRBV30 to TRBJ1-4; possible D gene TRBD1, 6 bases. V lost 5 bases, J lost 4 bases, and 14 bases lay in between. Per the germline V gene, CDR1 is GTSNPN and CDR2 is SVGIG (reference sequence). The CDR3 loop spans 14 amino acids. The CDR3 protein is CAWRGRGDNEKLFF. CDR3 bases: TGTGCCTGGCGGGGGAGGGGGGATAATGAAAAACTGTTTTTT.

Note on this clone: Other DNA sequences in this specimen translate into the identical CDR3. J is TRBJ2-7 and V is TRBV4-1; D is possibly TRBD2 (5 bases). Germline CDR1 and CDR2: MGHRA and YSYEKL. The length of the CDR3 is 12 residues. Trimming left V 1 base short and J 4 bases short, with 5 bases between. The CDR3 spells CASSQGGYEQYF. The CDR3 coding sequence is TGCGCCAGCAGCCAAGGCGGGTACGAGCAGTACTTC.

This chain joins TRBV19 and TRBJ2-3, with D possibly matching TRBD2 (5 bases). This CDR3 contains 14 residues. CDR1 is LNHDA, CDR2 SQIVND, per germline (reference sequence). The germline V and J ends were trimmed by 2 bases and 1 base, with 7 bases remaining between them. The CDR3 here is CASSISGGTDTQYF. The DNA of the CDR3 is TGTGCCAGTAGTATAAGCGGAGGCACAGATACGCAGTATTTT.

As DNA, the CDR3 is TGTGCCAGCTCCACTGAAGCCCCTAACACCATATATTTT. This translates into CASSTEAPNTIYF. The V gene is TRBV28, the J gene TRBJ1-3; D ambiguous. Trimming removed 8 bases at V and 7 bases at J, with 15 bases between. This CDR3 spans 13 amino acids. Looked up from germline, CDR1 is MDHEN and CDR2 is SYDVKM.

CDR3 protein: CASSQDASPPSTGYTF. CDR3 bases: TGCGCCAGCAGCCAAGATGCCTCCCCCCCCTCTACGGGCTACACCTTC. The chain links TRBV4-3 to TRBJ1-2; D is ambiguous. Between the trimmed V and J ends, which lost 0 bases and 8 bases, there was a span of 19 bases. Germline lookup yields CDR1 LGHNA and CDR2 YSLEER. This CDR3 spans 16 amino acids.

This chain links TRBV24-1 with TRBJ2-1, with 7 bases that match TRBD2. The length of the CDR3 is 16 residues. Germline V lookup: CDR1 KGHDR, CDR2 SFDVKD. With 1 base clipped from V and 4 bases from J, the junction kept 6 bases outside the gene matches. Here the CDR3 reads CATSDFRLGGYNEQFF. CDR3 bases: TGTGCCACCAGTGATTTTCGCCTCGGGGGGTACAATGAGCAGTTCTTC.

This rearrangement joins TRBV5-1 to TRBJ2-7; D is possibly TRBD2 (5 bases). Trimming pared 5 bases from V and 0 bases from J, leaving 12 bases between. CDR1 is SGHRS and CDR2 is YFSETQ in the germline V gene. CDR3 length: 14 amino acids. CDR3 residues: CASRRAGDSYEQYF. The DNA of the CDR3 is TGCGCCAGCAGACGAGCCGGGGACTCCTACGAGCAGTACTTC.

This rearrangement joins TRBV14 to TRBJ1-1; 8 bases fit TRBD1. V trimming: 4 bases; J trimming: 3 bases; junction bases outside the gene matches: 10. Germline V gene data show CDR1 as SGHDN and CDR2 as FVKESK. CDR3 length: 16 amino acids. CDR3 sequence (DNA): TGTGCCAGCAGCCCCCAGGGGGCCTCTCGGGACACTGAAGCTTTCTTT. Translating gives CASSPQGASRDTEAFF.

CDR3 sequence (DNA): TGTGCCAGCTCACAGGGACTAGCGGGGTCGGGTGAGCAGTACTTC. Its translation: CASSQGLAGSGEQYF. This rearrangement joins TRBV18 to TRBJ2-7; 13 bases are a match to TRBD2. The CDR3 consists of 15 residues. Germline V lookup: CDR1 KGHSH, CDR2 LQKENI. V lost 4 bases to trimming and J lost 7 bases; unmatched junction nucleotides: 7.

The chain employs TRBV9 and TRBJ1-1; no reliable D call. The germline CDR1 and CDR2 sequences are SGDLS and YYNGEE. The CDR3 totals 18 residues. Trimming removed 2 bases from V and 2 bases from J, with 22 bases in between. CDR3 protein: CASSVSPSRILSNTEAFF. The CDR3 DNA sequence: TGTGCCAGCAGCGTCTCCCCTTCGAGGATTCTTTCTAACACTGAAGCTTTCTTT.

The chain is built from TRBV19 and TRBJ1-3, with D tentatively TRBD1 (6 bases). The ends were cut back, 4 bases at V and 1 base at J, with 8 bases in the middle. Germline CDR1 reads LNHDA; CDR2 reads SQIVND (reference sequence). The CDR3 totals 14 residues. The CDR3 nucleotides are TGTGCCAGTAGTACCGGGACATCTGGAAACACCATATATTTT. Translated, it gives CASSTGTSGNTIYF.

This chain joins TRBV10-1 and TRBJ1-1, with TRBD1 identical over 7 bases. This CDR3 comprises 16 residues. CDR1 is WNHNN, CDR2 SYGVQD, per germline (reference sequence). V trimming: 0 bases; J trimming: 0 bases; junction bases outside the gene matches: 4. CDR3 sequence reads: CASSESTGALNTEAFF. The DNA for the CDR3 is TGCGCCAGCAGTGAGTCAACAGGGGCCCTGAACACTGAAGCTTTCTTT.

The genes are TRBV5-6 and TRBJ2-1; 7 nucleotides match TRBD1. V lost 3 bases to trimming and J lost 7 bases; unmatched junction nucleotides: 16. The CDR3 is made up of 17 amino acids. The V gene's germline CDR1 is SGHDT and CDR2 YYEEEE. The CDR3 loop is CASSYRTGPRARNEQFF. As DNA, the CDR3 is TGTGCCAGCAGCTACCGGACAGGCCCTAGGGCGAGGAATGAGCAGTTCTTC.